What follows are 6 T cell receptor beta chains derived from one specimen sequenced in a study of shared clonotypes between healthy human individuals. Sequencing was performed with immunoSEQ multiplex PCR; in TCRdb, only in-frame clones are kept and a portion is missing. The data show under 2,500,000 clones, with around 95% seen just once and 0.1% to 0.15% held by the top ten. Sequencing was done on a sample of naive CD4+ T cells sorted from blood. As to subset: CD45RA+ positively selected. Receptors originate from a man between 18 and 35 years old in good health.

This clone was seen a single time. The rearrangement uses TRBV7-9 and TRBJ2-1; 7 bases are shared with TRBD2. The CDR3 spans 16 residues. In germline, CDR1 is SEHNR, CDR2 FQNEAQ (reference sequence). With V trimmed by 4 bases and J by 4 bases, 10 bases remained unmatched. CDR3 in DNA: TGTGCCAGCAGCTCCCACGTGCGGGAGCGGTACAATGAGCAGTTCTTC. Amino acid sequence: CASSSHVRERYNEQFF. Together with reference TRBV7-9 and TRBJ2-1, the CDR3 gives the full variable domain: DTGVSQNPRHKITKRGQNVTFRCDPISEHNRLYWYRQTLGQGPEFLTYFQNEAQLEKSRLLSDRFSAERPKGSFSTLEIQRTEQGDSAMYLCASSSHVRERYNEQFFGPGTRLTVL.

The chain carries TRBV4-1 and TRBJ1-2; a weak D match, TRBD1 (5 bases). The length of the CDR3 is 15 residues. Per germline, CDR1 MGHRA and CDR2 YSYEKL. V was shortened by 2 bases and J by 7 bases, with 17 bases between the two germline ends. The CDR3 reads CASSQPGGGKRGYTF. The DNA of the CDR3 is TGCGCCAGCAGCCAACCGGGGGGTGGGAAGCGTGGCTACACCTTC.

The V call is TRBV9, the J call TRBJ2-3, with TRBD1 identical over 9 bases. Trimming took 1 base from V and 3 from J; bases not matched to a gene: 3. This CDR3 contains 15 residues. Germline loops: CDR1 SGDLS, CDR2 YYNGEE. CDR3 bases: TGTGCCAGCAGCGTAAACAGGGGGCTGACAGATACGCAGTATTTT. Translating it yields CASSVNRGLTDTQYF.

This chain uses TRBV18 with TRBJ2-1, with TRBD1 identical over 8 bases. CDR1 is KGHSH, CDR2 LQKENI, per germline. The CDR3 extends over 14 amino acids. Trimming removed 5 bases from V and 12 bases from J; junction bases left unmatched: 12. CDR3 in amino acids: CASSTSDRAIGQFF. CDR3 sequence (DNA): TGTGCCAGCTCAACATCGGACAGGGCGATCGGGCAGTTCTTC.

Concerning this clone itself: Other DNA sequences from this sample encode an identical CDR3 as well. CDR3 sequence (DNA): TGTGCCAGTAGTATCTCGACAGGGGGCAATCAGCCCCAGCATTTT. Translated: CASSISTGGNQPQHF. V is TRBV19 and J is TRBJ1-5; 8 bases align to TRBD1. The germline gives CDR1 LNHDA, CDR2 SQIVND (reference sequence). Germline trimming cut 3 bases from V and 2 bases from J; bases unmatched to any gene: 3. This CDR3 is 15 amino acids long. Full variable domain (rest looked up from reference TRBV19 and TRBJ1-5): DGGITQSPKYLFRKEGQNVTLSCEQNLNHDAMYWYRQDPGQGLRLIYYSQIVNDFQKGDIAEGYSVSREKKESFPLTVTSAQKNPTAFYLCASSISTGGNQPQHFGDGTRLSIL.

The V call is TRBV7-2, the J call TRBJ2-7; TRBD2 matches at 9 bases. The CDR3 is 14 amino acids. J was trimmed by 6 bases and V by 6 bases; bases with no gene match: 9. Germline lookup yields CDR1 SGHTA and CDR2 FQGNSA. Written as DNA, the CDR3 is TGTGCCAGCAGACCCGAAGCGGGAGGAATCGAGCAGTACTTC. Encoded protein: CASRPEAGGIEQYF.